One and the same sample provided the 10 T cell receptor beta chains below, sequenced in a study of blood T cell repertoires in COVID-19. TCRdb's table, derived via immunoSEQ multiplex PCR, lists solely in-frame clones and lacks some. The sample lists about 300,000 clones; 85% were seen once. The sample taken for sequencing was peripheral blood. The receptors originated from a human donor in a cohort sampled during active COVID-19.

The chain joins TRBV19 to TRBJ2-2; possible D gene TRBD1, 6 bases. The CDR3 length is 15 residues. The germline CDR1 and CDR2 sequences are LNHDA and SQIVND (reference sequence). The V end was cut by 4 bases, the J end by 2 bases, with 11 bases between. DNA of the CDR3: TGTGCCAGTAGTACAACAGGGATAAACACCGGGGAGCTGTTTTTT. Its translation: CASSTTGINTGELFF.

The chain joins TRBV5-1 to TRBJ2-5; 9 nucleotides agree with TRBD2. Germline-derived CDR1 and CDR2 are SGHRS and YFSETQ. J was trimmed by 4 bases and V by 4 bases; bases with no gene match: 8. CDR3 length: 15 amino acids. Here the CDR3 DNA reads TGCGCCAGCAGCCGCGGACTAGCGTGGGGAGAGACCCAGTACTTC. It is translated as CASSRGLAWGETQYF.

This chain links TRBV9 with TRBJ2-3; 9 bases map to TRBD2. This CDR3 contains 17 residues. V shed 0 bases and J 2 bases; nucleotides not matched to a gene: 7. Germline V gene sequence: CDR1 SGDLS, CDR2 YYNGEE. The CDR3 is CASSVAGGRASTDTQYF. DNA of the CDR3: TGTGCCAGCAGCGTAGCTGGCGGGAGGGCCTCCACAGATACGCAGTATTTT.

Only a few counts were recorded for this clone. The rearrangement links TRBV11-3 to TRBJ2-1; TRBD2 aligns across 7 bases. This CDR3 has 20 residues. V shed 0 bases, J shed 4 bases, and the junction held 18 bases outside the gene matches. In germline, CDR1 is SGHNT, CDR2 YENEEA. CDR3 nucleotides: TGTGCCAGCAGCTTAGATAGGTTCTCGGGAGGACCTTTTGGGTACAATGAGCAGTTCTTC. Translation: CASSLDRFSGGPFGYNEQFF.

The V call is TRBV10-2, the J call TRBJ2-3; the D gene is possibly TRBD2 (5 bases). Germline assignment: CDR1 WSHSY and CDR2 SAAADI. Trimming took off 4 bases at V and 1 base at J, with 27 bases between the two ends. This CDR3 is built from 20 residues. CDR3 coding DNA: TGCGCCAGCAGTGCGCTCCTCCTTAGGGCGCCGGGGTATCGCACAGATACGCAGTATTTT. Amino acid sequence: CASSALLLRAPGYRTDTQYF.

The V call is TRBV12-5, the J call TRBJ1-1, with D perhaps TRBD1 (5 bases). This CDR3 has 15 residues. The V end was cut by 2 bases, the J end by 0 bases, with 10 bases between. Germline V lookup: CDR1 LGHNT, CDR2 FRNRAP. CDR3 in amino acids: CASGLSRQLNTEAFF. CDR3 nucleotides: TGTGCTAGTGGTTTGAGTCGACAGCTGAACACTGAAGCTTTCTTT.

The chain is built from TRBV27 and TRBJ2-6, with TRBD2 matching over 7 bases. Looked up from germline, CDR1 is MNHEY and CDR2 is SMNVEV (reference sequence). The CDR3 runs to 15 residues. The junction had 3 bases not matched to a gene; V was cut back by 5 bases and J by 2 bases. The CDR3 DNA reads as TGTGCCAGCAGTGAACTAGCGACTGGGGCCAACGTCCTGACTTTC. Encoded protein: CASSELATGANVLTF.

J is TRBJ2-1 and V is TRBV10-2; D is perhaps TRBD1 (6 bases). The CDR3 is 14 residues long. V shed 11 bases and J shed 4 bases, with 18 bases lying between them. In germline, CDR1 is WSHSY, CDR2 SAAADI. The DNA for the CDR3 is TGCGCCGGAGCGGACAGCGGACCTTACAATGAGCAGTTCTTC. Translated, it gives CAGADSGPYNEQFF.

The chain uses TRBV29-1 and TRBJ2-1; possible D gene TRBD1, 6 bases. V shed 3 bases and J shed 8 bases, with 11 bases lying between them. This CDR3 is 12 amino acids long. Germline CDR1 is SQVTM and CDR2 is ANQGSEA. CDR3 in amino acids: CSVDRGSDEQFF. CDR3 in DNA: TGCAGCGTTGACAGGGGATCAGATGAGCAGTTCTTC.

The chain has TRBV4-1 and TRBJ2-1; no clear D. The ends were cut back, 5 bases at V and 6 bases at J, with 5 bases in the middle. Germline V gene sequence: CDR1 MGHRA, CDR2 YSYEKL. The CDR3 contains 11 residues. In DNA, the CDR3 is TGCGCCAGCAGCGCTACCAATGAGCAGTTCTTC. Translated, it gives CASSATNEQFF.